These 14 T cell receptor beta chains were all obtained from the same sample, sequenced in a study of cytomegalovirus exposure and HLA in healthy donors. With 60 Vbeta and 13 Jbeta primers, the PCR was carried out. Libraries were prepared by immunoSEQ multiplex PCR; TCRdb keeps only in-frame clonotypes and omits some of them. The table shows some 180,000 clones, with roughly 82% occurring only once. The specimen was PBMCs. The receptors originated from a middle-aged man in good health and CMV-seronegative.

This clone was picked up one time. V gene TRBV7-9 combines with J gene TRBJ1-4, with D unclear. There are 15 residues in the CDR3. The V end lost 4 bases, the J end lost 10 bases, and 19 bases lay between the germline ends. Germline V gives CDR1 SEHNR, CDR2 FQNEAQ (reference sequence). CDR3 sequence reads: CASSSGLEGWGKLFF. As DNA, the CDR3 is TGTGCCAGCAGCTCCGGTCTTGAGGGTTGGGGAAAACTGTTTTTT.

The chain combines TRBV11-2 with TRBJ2-5; D unresolved. Trimming took 2 bases from V and 5 from J, leaving 6 bases between them. The CDR3 runs 12 residues. Germline V gives CDR1 SGHAT, CDR2 FQNNGV. The CDR3 DNA reads TGTGCCAGCAGCTTAACTGCGGAGACCCAGTACTTC. Its translation: CASSLTAETQYF.

This rearrangement joins TRBV11-2 to TRBJ1-1, with TRBD1 matching 10 bases. CDR1 and CDR2 from the germline V gene are SGHAT and FQNNGV. V shed 3 bases, J shed 2 bases, and the junction held 3 bases outside the gene matches. The CDR3 is 15 amino acids. The DNA for the CDR3 is TGTGCCAGCAGCTTCGACAGGGGGCAAAACACTGAAGCTTTCTTT. The encoded protein is CASSFDRGQNTEAFF.

This chain's CDR3 is CASSLMVPLQEAFF. The CDR3 DNA follows: TGCGCCAGCAGCTTGATGGTCCCCTTACAGGAAGCTTTCTTT. The chain joins TRBV5-1 to TRBJ1-1; D is uncertain. This CDR3 is 14 amino acids long. V was shortened by 1 base and J by 8 bases, with 15 bases between the two germline ends. Germline V gene sequence: CDR1 SGHRS, CDR2 YFSETQ.

The genes are TRBV11-3 and TRBJ2-7, with a weak D call TRBD2 (5 bases). The CDR3 contains 15 residues. The V gene's germline CDR1 is SGHNT and CDR2 YENEEA. With 4 bases removed from V and 6 bases from J, the gap between germline ends came to 19 bases. CDR3 amino acids: CASSYLASLLSEQYF. The CDR3, as DNA: TGTGCCAGCAGCTACCTAGCATCTCTCCTCTCCGAGCAGTACTTC.

With respect to this clone: This specimen includes other DNA sequences encoding the same CDR3. The chain carries TRBV7-3 and TRBJ2-3, with D tentatively TRBD2 (5 bases). Trimming removed 3 bases from V and 1 base from J, with 11 bases in between. CDR1 is SGHTA and CDR2 is FQGTGA in the germline V gene. The CDR3 covers 15 residues. This chain's CDR3 is CASSLLSGGTDTQYF. The DNA of the CDR3 is TGTGCCAGCAGCTTGTTAAGCGGCGGCACAGATACGCAGTATTTT.

The chain carries TRBV6-4 and TRBJ1-1; tentatively, D is TRBD1 (5 bases). CDR1 MRHNA and CDR2 SNTAGT come from the germline V gene. The CDR3 totals 13 residues. The germline V and J ends were trimmed by 4 bases and 0 bases, with 6 bases remaining between them. The CDR3 loop is CASSATVNTEAFF. The CDR3 coding sequence is TGTGCCAGCAGTGCGACAGTGAACACTGAAGCTTTCTTT.

The chain couples TRBV27 to TRBJ1-1; D is perhaps TRBD1 (5 bases). This CDR3 region has 14 residues. V was shortened by 2 bases and J by 9 bases, with 16 bases between the two germline ends. Germline values: CDR1 MNHEY, CDR2 SMNVEV (reference sequence). Here the CDR3 DNA reads TGTGCCAGCAGTTTAATGGTCATGGGGGGGAAAGCTTTCTTT. It yields the protein CASSLMVMGGKAFF.

V gene TRBV15 combines with J gene TRBJ1-1; no definite D call. This CDR3 contains 12 residues. The germline V gene has CDR1 LNHNV and CDR2 YYDKDF (reference sequence). V was clipped by 0 bases and J by 11 bases, with 10 bases between them. CDR3 sequence reads: CATSRDQLVAFF. DNA of the CDR3: TGTGCCACCAGCAGAGATCAGTTGGTGGCTTTCTTT.

The rearrangement uses TRBV19 and TRBJ2-7; 9 bases map to TRBD1. CDR3 length: 14 amino acids. Germline V lookup: CDR1 LNHDA, CDR2 SQIVND (reference sequence). J was trimmed by 4 bases and V by 7 bases; bases with no gene match: 8. In DNA form, the CDR3 reads TGTGCCAGTATGGAGGGACAGGGTCCGTACGAGCAGTACTTC. This gives the protein CASMEGQGPYEQYF. Together with reference TRBV19 and TRBJ2-7, the CDR3 gives the full variable domain: DGGITQSPKYLFRKEGQNVTLSCEQNLNHDAMYWYRQDPGQGLRLIYYSQIVNDFQKGDIAEGYSVSREKKESFPLTVTSAQKNPTAFYLCASMEGQGPYEQYFGPGTRLTVT.

This clone has just a few counts. The V gene is TRBV7-2, the J gene TRBJ2-7; D may be TRBD1 (6 bases). CDR3 size: 14 residues. Trimming removed 7 bases from V and 2 bases from J, with 15 bases in between. Germline V gives CDR1 SGHTA, CDR2 FQGNSA. CDR3 sequence: CASTQQGGTYEQYF. The CDR3 DNA follows: TGTGCCAGCACCCAACAGGGTGGGACCTACGAGCAGTACTTC. The full variable domain, completed using reference TRBV7-2 and TRBJ2-7, is GAGVSQSPSNKVTEKGKDVELRCDPISGHTALYWYRQSLGQGLEFLIYFQGNSAPDKSGLPSDRFSAERTGGSVSTLTIQRTQQEDSAVYLCASTQQGGTYEQYFGPGTRLTVT.

The genes are TRBV6-1 and TRBJ2-7; 10 positions agree with TRBD1. This CDR3 is built from 16 residues. V was pared by 4 bases and J by 1 base, with 7 bases of the junction left unmatched. The germline CDR1 and CDR2 sequences are MNHNS and SASEGT. CDR3 sequence (DNA): TGTGCCAGCAGTGCGGACAGGGGGAGATCTTCCTACGAGCAGTACTTC. Translation: CASSADRGRSSYEQYF.

This chain joins TRBV18 and TRBJ1-4; 7 bases line up with TRBD1. V dropped 3 bases and J dropped 3; count of bases not matched to a gene: 7. This CDR3 has 16 residues. Germline V gene sequence: CDR1 KGHSH, CDR2 LQKENI. This chain's CDR3 is CASSPHPDRANEKLFF. CDR3 in DNA: TGTGCCAGCTCACCGCACCCAGACAGGGCTAATGAAAAACTGTTTTTT.

This clone was detected only a few times. V gene TRBV5-3 combines with J gene TRBJ1-5, with 7 bases aligning to TRBD1. TRBV5-3 is given ORF status, its function remaining uncertain. The CDR3 extends over 14 amino acids. V lost 3 bases to trimming and J lost 2 bases; unmatched junction nucleotides: 2. CDR3 coding DNA: TGTGCCAGAAGCTGTGGACAGGGCAATCAGCCCCAGCATTTT. It specifies CARSCGQGNQPQHF.